A single sample is the source of the 18 T cell receptor beta chains below, sequenced in a study of beta chain features in type 1 diabetes. Isolated RNA was reverse transcribed in full, so expressed TCRB transcripts were sequenced. The protocol was immunoSEQ multiplex PCR, while the TCRdb copy is restricted to in-frame clones and leaves out a portion. Of under 450,000 clones in the sample, more than 11% are singletons; the top ten hold roughly 0.04%. The sample was naive CD4+ T cells from blood. The origin of the receptors is a man in his thirties or forties in good health.

This chain connects TRBV20-1 to TRBJ1-1, with D possibly TRBD1 on 5 matching bases. This CDR3 is built from 11 residues. Germline values: CDR1 DFQATT, CDR2 SNEGSKA (reference sequence). Trimming took off 6 bases at V and 4 bases at J, with 9 bases between the two ends. The CDR3 sequence is CSADGGTEAFF. CDR3 coding DNA: TGCAGTGCCGACGGGGGCACTGAAGCTTTCTTT.

This clone has just a few counts. The chain employs TRBV11-1 and TRBJ2-7, with D possibly TRBD1 on 6 matching bases. This CDR3 is built from 13 residues. The V gene lost 3 bases and the J gene lost 4 bases, with 10 bases spanning the gap. Germline lookup yields CDR1 SGHAT and CDR2 FQDESV (reference sequence). CDR3 loop: CASSFDRIYEQYV. For the CDR3, the DNA is TGTGCCAGCAGCTTTGACAGGATTTACGAGCAGTACGTC.

This clone was found a few times. The chain combines TRBV7-2 with TRBJ2-6; D gene unclear. Germline V gives CDR1 SGHTA, CDR2 FQGNSA. This CDR3 is built from 15 residues. V was cut by 5 bases and J by 4 bases, with 12 bases left in between. In DNA form, the CDR3 reads TGTGCCAGCAGCCACAGATCGGTCGGGGCCAACGTCCTGACTTTC. Translating it yields CASSHRSVGANVLTF. The full variable domain, in which reference TRBV7-2 and TRBJ2-6 provide the parts outside the CDR3, is GAGVSQSPSNKVTEKGKDVELRCDPISGHTALYWYRQSLGQGLEFLIYFQGNSAPDKSGLPSDRFSAERTGGSVSTLTIQRTQQEDSAVYLCASSHRSVGANVLTFGAGSRLTVL.

This clone was seen many times. The genes are TRBV23-1 and TRBJ2-6; D ambiguous. TRBV23-1 is placed among ORFs of uncertain function. The CDR3 is made up of 14 amino acids. With 4 bases removed from V and 0 bases from J, the gap between germline ends came to 4 bases. As DNA, the CDR3 is TGCGCCAGCAGTCCCACCTCTGGGGCCAACGTCCTGACTTTC. Protein sequence: CASSPTSGANVLTF.

This clone was seen only a few times. The J gene is TRBJ2-7, the V gene TRBV19; TRBD1 aligns across 9 bases. CDR3 size: 12 residues. Germline V gene sequence: CDR1 LNHDA, CDR2 SQIVND (reference sequence). V gave up 8 bases and J gave up 3 bases; unmatched junction bases: 2. The CDR3 loop is CASSDRGYEQYF. DNA for the CDR3: TGTGCCAGTTCGGACAGGGGCTACGAGCAGTACTTC. Full variable domain (outside the CDR3, taken from reference TRBV19 and TRBJ2-7): DGGITQSPKYLFRKEGQNVTLSCEQNLNHDAMYWYRQDPGQGLRLIYYSQIVNDFQKGDIAEGYSVSREKKESFPLTVTSAQKNPTAFYLCASSDRGYEQYFGPGTRLTVT.

This clone occurred a few times. This chain's CDR3 is CASSSPGLDYNEQFF. The CDR3 DNA sequence: TGTGCCAGCAGCTCGCCGGGACTGGACTACAATGAGCAGTTCTTC. The chain carries TRBV7-2 and TRBJ2-1, with D possibly being TRBD2 (6 bases). V lost 4 bases and J 3 bases, leaving 13 bases between the germline ends. In germline, CDR1 is SGHTA, CDR2 FQGNSA. The CDR3 runs 15 residues.

The rearrangement uses TRBV9 and TRBJ1-2; no definite D call. Trimming pared 1 base from V and 2 bases from J, leaving 9 bases between. The germline V gene encodes CDR1 SGDLS and CDR2 YYNGEE. CDR3 length: 14 residues. CDR3 sequence: CASSVKSENYGYTF. The CDR3 nucleotides read TGTGCCAGCAGCGTAAAATCGGAAAACTATGGCTACACCTTC.

The rearrangement links TRBV5-6 to TRBJ2-1; D unresolved. The CDR3 sequence is 11 residues long. Trimming took off 1 base at V and 8 bases at J, with 4 bases between the two ends. Germline V gene lookup returns CDR1 SGHDT and CDR2 YYEEEE. CDR3 sequence (DNA): TGTGCCAGCAGCTTGATCCATGAGCAGTTCTTC. It yields the protein CASSLIHEQFF.

CDR3 amino acids: CASTPEQGFSVGELFF. The CDR3 DNA is TGTGCCAGCACCCCCGAACAGGGGTTTAGTGTCGGGGAGCTGTTTTTT. The V call is TRBV9, the J call TRBJ2-2; 7 nucleotides align to TRBD1. The CDR3 spans 16 residues. The V segment lost 6 bases and the J segment 7 bases; nucleotides outside the gene matches: 15. CDR1 and CDR2 (germline): SGDLS, YYNGEE.

This clone has only a few counts. The CDR3 bases are TGTGCCAGTAGTATGTCATCGGGGACCACAGATACGCAGTATTTT. Residues: CASSMSSGTTDTQYF. The chain has TRBV19 and TRBJ2-3; either TRBD1 or TRBD2 may fit D (5 bases each). This CDR3 is built from 15 residues. Trimming removed 3 bases at V and 2 bases at J, with 12 bases between. Germline-derived CDR1 and CDR2 are LNHDA and SQIVND (reference sequence).

The table lists this clone with a few counts. Other DNA sequences in the same sample also yield this CDR3. The J gene is TRBJ2-3, the V gene TRBV7-9; tentatively, D is TRBD2 (5 bases). The CDR3 is 14 residues long. The germline V and J ends were trimmed by 3 bases and 0 bases, with 7 bases remaining between them. In germline, CDR1 is SEHNR, CDR2 FQNEAQ (reference sequence). CDR3 sequence (DNA): TGTGCCAGCAGCTTGACGGGAAGCACAGATACGCAGTATTTT. It is translated as CASSLTGSTDTQYF.

The gene calls are TRBV18 and TRBJ2-3, with D perhaps matching TRBD2 (6 bases). The germline gives CDR1 KGHSH, CDR2 LQKENI. The CDR3 covers 17 residues. Between the trimmed V and J ends, which lost 3 bases and 0 bases, there was a span of 16 bases. The DNA for the CDR3 is TGTGCCAGCTCACCTTTACGGTCCGGGGGAAGCACAGATACGCAGTATTTT. This gives the protein CASSPLRSGGSTDTQYF.

The V and J genes are TRBV28 and TRBJ1-1; D remains ambiguous. The CDR3 contains 13 residues. V was pared by 3 bases and J by 2 bases, with 7 bases between. Germline CDR1 and CDR2: MDHEN and SYDVKM. CDR3 nucleotides: TGTGCCAGCAGTTTTCGAGAAAACACTGAAGCTTTCTTT. Amino acid sequence: CASSFRENTEAFF.

Worth noting for this clone: The identical CDR3 is also encoded by other nucleotide sequences in the sample. The chain employs TRBV5-4 and TRBJ2-2, with 10 bases fitting TRBD2. The CDR3 is 15 amino acids. V trimming: 2 bases; J trimming: 8 bases; junction bases outside the gene matches: 6. The germline gives CDR1 SGHNT, CDR2 YYREEE (reference sequence). The CDR3 loop reads CASSFTSGVGGELFF. The CDR3, as DNA: TGTGCCAGCAGCTTCACTAGCGGGGTAGGAGGGGAGCTGTTTTTT. The full variable domain, in which reference TRBV5-4 and TRBJ2-2 provide the parts outside the CDR3, is ETGVTQSPTHLIKTRGQQVTLRCSSQSGHNTVSWYQQALGQGPQFIFQYYREEENGRGNFPPRFSGLQFPNYSSELNVNALELDDSALYLCASSFTSGVGGELFFGEGSRLTVL.

About this clone itself: This sample also contains other DNA sequences that code for the same CDR3. The J gene is TRBJ1-3, the V gene TRBV9; D unresolved. Germline V gene data show CDR1 as SGDLS and CDR2 as YYNGEE. This CDR3 region has 16 residues. The V end was cut by 0 bases, the J end by 0 bases, with 10 bases between. The DNA for the CDR3 is TGTGCCAGCAGCGTAGACCCAGGCCCCTCTGGAAACACCATATATTTT. This encodes CASSVDPGPSGNTIYF.

This chain uses TRBV15 with TRBJ1-2; tentative D call: TRBD1 (6 bases). Germline-derived CDR1 and CDR2 are LNHNV and YYDKDF (reference sequence). This CDR3 has 15 residues. V dropped 8 bases and J dropped 4 bases, with 20 bases sitting between them. CDR3 loop: CATGTRTGSSYGYTF. The CDR3 nucleotides read TGTGCCACCGGAACGCGTACAGGGTCCTCCTATGGCTACACCTTC.

This clone has just a few counts. Within the sample, other DNA sequences also encode this same CDR3. The rearrangement joins TRBV7-9 to TRBJ2-3; TRBD1 might be the D (6 bases). CDR1 SEHNR and CDR2 FQNEAQ come from the germline V gene (reference sequence). Trimming took off 0 bases at V and 6 bases at J, with 7 bases between the two ends. This CDR3 has 13 amino acids. The CDR3 loop reads CASSLAGADTQYF. In nucleotides, the CDR3 is TGTGCCAGCAGCTTAGCGGGGGCCGATACGCAGTATTTT.

This sequence joins TRBV12-5 and TRBJ2-5; D is unclear. CDR3 length: 11 residues. V gave up 5 bases and J gave up 5 bases, with 6 bases separating them. CDR1 and CDR2 from the germline V gene are LGHNT and FRNRAP. The CDR3: CASGTGETQYF. The CDR3 coding sequence is TGTGCTAGTGGTACGGGCGAGACCCAGTACTTC.